The 29 T cell receptor beta chains listed next were all sequenced from one sample in a study of shared clonotypes between healthy human individuals. Naive CD8 cells, CD45RO-negative and positively selected for CCR7, excluded terminally differentiated effector memory CD45RA+ cells. The table came from immunoSEQ multiplex PCR; TCRdb's copy has only in-frame clones and leaves some out. The sample consists of some 2 million clones, about 95% of them appearing once. What was sequenced was naive CD8+ T cells sorted from blood. These receptors came from a man aged 18 to 29 in good health.

V usage is TRBV5-6 and J usage is TRBJ2-7; the D gene is possibly TRBD1 (5 bases). V lost 0 bases and J lost 3, with 10 bases in between. CDR3 length equals 14 residues. CDR1 is SGHDT, CDR2 YYEEEE, per germline. The CDR3: CASSLEMDNYEQYF. The CDR3 bases are TGTGCCAGCAGCTTGGAAATGGACAACTACGAGCAGTACTTC.

The chain uses TRBV5-1 and TRBJ2-1, with D perhaps matching TRBD2 (6 bases). CDR1 SGHRS and CDR2 YFSETQ come from the germline V gene. Trimming pared 1 base from V and 1 base from J, leaving 15 bases between. The length of the CDR3 is 17 residues. CDR3 region: CASSLIRWGDSYNEQFF. In DNA form, the CDR3 reads TGCGCCAGCAGCTTGATTCGGTGGGGGGATTCCTACAATGAGCAGTTCTTC.

The rearrangement uses TRBV7-9 and TRBJ2-7; the match to TRBD2 covers 7 bases. CDR1 is SEHNR and CDR2 is FQNEAQ in the germline V gene (reference sequence). The CDR3 extends over 17 amino acids. After removal of 5 bases from V and 5 bases from J, the junction contained 18 bases not matched to a gene. CDR3 coding DNA: TGTGCCAGCAGCGAGGTGGGTAGCGGGTGGCGAACCGACGAGCAGTACTTC. Its translation: CASSEVGSGWRTDEQYF.

CDR3 amino acids: CASSQEPTSGGLYEQYF. As DNA, the CDR3 is TGCGCCAGCAGCCAAGAACCGACTAGCGGGGGGTTGTACGAGCAGTACTTC. The genes are TRBV4-1 and TRBJ2-7; 13 bases align to TRBD2. Germline V CDR1 and CDR2: MGHRA, YSYEKL. The CDR3 sequence is 17 residues long. V was pared by 0 bases and J by 4 bases, with 6 bases of the junction left unmatched.

The gene calls are TRBV5-4 and TRBJ2-3; 9 bases match TRBD2. V lost 4 bases, J lost 4 bases, and 10 bases stayed unmatched. The CDR3 is made up of 16 amino acids. CDR1 SGHNT and CDR2 YYREEE come from the germline V gene (reference sequence). The CDR3 DNA sequence: TGTGCCAGCAGCGGCGCGGGAGGGACTTCCTCAGATACGCAGTATTTT. Translated: CASSGAGGTSSDTQYF.

This chain connects TRBV9 to TRBJ2-5; TRBD2 is a possible D gene (5 bases). The CDR3 has 15 residues. The V gene's germline CDR1 is SGDLS and CDR2 YYNGEE. Trimming took 0 bases from V and 5 from J, leaving 14 bases between them. CDR3 DNA: TGTGCCAGCAGCGTAGCTAGTTCGGGGTGGGAGACCCAGTACTTC. Protein sequence: CASSVASSGWETQYF.

This clone was counted a single time. The same CDR3 is also encoded by other DNA sequences in this sample. The chain recombines TRBV7-9 with TRBJ1-1; 10 nucleotides align to TRBD1. Trimming at V came to 3 bases and at J to 3 bases, leaving 4 bases not matched to a gene. The V gene's germline CDR1 is SEHNR and CDR2 FQNEAQ (reference sequence). CDR3 size: 15 residues. In DNA, the CDR3 is TGTGCCAGCAGCTTGGGACAGGGGAGGTACACTGAAGCTTTCTTT. It yields the protein CASSLGQGRYTEAFF.

In DNA, the CDR3 is TGTGCCAGCAGCTTGGGCCAGGGTACCTATGGCTACACCTTC. Protein: CASSLGQGTYGYTF. The V and J genes are TRBV5-6 and TRBJ1-2; D possibly corresponds to TRBD1 (5 bases). The germline gives CDR1 SGHDT, CDR2 YYEEEE. CDR3 length: 14 amino acids. The germline V and J ends were trimmed by 0 bases and 4 bases, with 10 bases remaining between them.

This clone occurred once. The chain combines TRBV19 with TRBJ1-1; possibly TRBD1 for D (5 bases). The CDR3 is 13 amino acids. CDR1 is LNHDA, CDR2 SQIVND, per germline (reference sequence). V lost 6 bases and J lost 1, with 9 bases in between. CDR3 sequence reads: CASSQTENTEAFF. DNA of the CDR3: TGTGCCAGTAGCCAGACAGAGAACACTGAAGCTTTCTTT. Filled out from reference TRBV19 and TRBJ1-1, the complete variable domain reads DGGITQSPKYLFRKEGQNVTLSCEQNLNHDAMYWYRQDPGQGLRLIYYSQIVNDFQKGDIAEGYSVSREKKESFPLTVTSAQKNPTAFYLCASSQTENTEAFFGQGTRLTVV.

The chain uses TRBV6-5 and TRBJ1-1; D gene ambiguous. From germline, CDR1 is MNHEY and CDR2 SVGAGI. V was pared by 0 bases and J by 1 base, with 9 bases between. The CDR3 runs 15 residues. CDR3 sequence: CASSYSESGNTEAFF. CDR3 coding DNA: TGTGCCAGCAGTTACTCCGAATCCGGGAACACTGAAGCTTTCTTT.

The genes are TRBV7-9 and TRBJ1-4; no reliable D call. The V gene's germline CDR1 is SEHNR and CDR2 FQNEAQ (reference sequence). Trimming shortened V by 2 bases and J by 4 bases, and 11 bases separated the two germline ends. There are 15 residues in the CDR3. In DNA, the CDR3 is TGTGCCAGCAGCTTACCCTTGCAGGTTAATGAAAAACTGTTTTTT. Amino acid sequence: CASSLPLQVNEKLFF.

The CDR3 DNA follows: TGCGCCACTTCTGAAAGCTCCTACGAGCAGTACTTC. Translating gives CATSESSYEQYF. This chain connects TRBV10-2 to TRBJ2-7; D is unclear. With 10 bases removed from V and 0 bases from J, the gap between germline ends came to 10 bases. The CDR3 is 12 amino acids. The germline gives CDR1 WSHSY, CDR2 SAAADI.

V usage is TRBV28 and J usage is TRBJ2-7, with D perhaps matching TRBD1 or TRBD2 (5 bases each). CDR1 and CDR2 from the germline V gene are MDHEN and SYDVKM. The CDR3 is 14 amino acids. Trimming took off 1 base at V and 0 bases at J, with 7 bases between the two ends. CDR3 loop: CASSLFGGSYEQYF. The CDR3, as DNA: TGTGCCAGCAGTTTATTTGGGGGCTCCTACGAGCAGTACTTC.

J is TRBJ1-4 and V is TRBV4-3; D remains unclear. The CDR3 is 12 amino acids. The V and J ends lost 5 bases and 8 bases respectively, with 9 bases between them. Germline CDR1 LGHNA, CDR2 YSLEER. This CDR3 is CASSSLGEKLFF. CDR3 coding DNA: TGCGCCAGCAGCTCACTAGGGGAAAAACTGTTTTTT.

The genes are TRBV7-8 and TRBJ2-1; 8 positions match TRBD2. The germline V gene has CDR1 SGHVS and CDR2 FQNEAQ. V trimming: 5 bases; J trimming: 0 bases; junction bases outside the gene matches: 18. The CDR3 is 20 residues long. CDR3 loop: CASSERAWGRSGDSYNEQFF. CDR3 bases: TGTGCCAGCAGCGAGCGTGCCTGGGGCCGTAGCGGGGACTCCTACAATGAGCAGTTCTTC. Full variable domain (remainder filled in from reference TRBV7-8 and TRBJ2-1): GAGVSQSPRYKVAKRGQDVALRCDPISGHVSLFWYQQALGQGPEFLTYFQNEAQLDKSGLPSDRFFAERPEGSVSTLKIQRTQQEDSAVYLCASSERAWGRSGDSYNEQFFGPGTRLTVL.

This chain links TRBV28 with TRBJ2-1, with 8 bases fitting TRBD2. J gave up 4 bases and V 5 bases, and 13 bases lay outside the gene matches. CDR3 length: 17 residues. The germline CDR1 and CDR2 sequences are MDHEN and SYDVKM. CDR3 in DNA: TGTGCCAGCAGTACCCCCCGGGAGGGCGGGGGTTACAATGAGCAGTTCTTC. Translated: CASSTPREGGGYNEQFF.

The rearrangement uses TRBV7-6 and TRBJ2-5; 9 bases are shared with TRBD2. This CDR3 is built from 15 residues. Germline assignment: CDR1 SGHVS and CDR2 FNYEAQ. V shed 1 base, J shed 5 bases, and the junction held 5 bases outside the gene matches. This chain's CDR3 is CASSLGGGAAETQYF. CDR3 DNA: TGTGCCAGCAGCTTAGGCGGGGGGGCCGCGGAGACCCAGTACTTC.

This sequence joins TRBV9 and TRBJ1-5; D may be TRBD1 (5 bases). The CDR3 consists of 15 residues. In germline, CDR1 is SGDLS, CDR2 YYNGEE. Trimming removed 0 bases at V and 4 bases at J, with 11 bases between. Here the CDR3 reads CASSVEGSENQPQHF. The CDR3 DNA reads TGTGCCAGCAGCGTAGAGGGGTCAGAGAATCAGCCCCAGCATTTT.

The J gene is TRBJ2-5, the V gene TRBV5-3; D ambiguous. TRBV5-3 has ORF status, its function being uncertain. With 1 base removed from V and 2 bases from J, the gap between germline ends came to 6 bases. This CDR3 has 13 residues. This CDR3 reads CARSLSGQETQYF. As DNA, the CDR3 is TGTGCCAGAAGCTTGTCTGGGCAAGAGACCCAGTACTTC.

V and J are TRBV13 and TRBJ2-5, with unresolved D. The germline V and J ends were trimmed by 2 bases and 4 bases, with 11 bases remaining between them. Per germline, CDR1 PRHDT and CDR2 FYEKMQ (reference sequence). The CDR3 contains 14 residues. CDR3 bases: TGTGCCAGCAGCTTATTAAGTGTGTCAGAGACCCAGTACTTC. Translating it yields CASSLLSVSETQYF.

The chain combines TRBV9 with TRBJ2-1, with 9 bases identical to TRBD2. Trimming removed 3 bases from V and 0 bases from J; junction bases left unmatched: 1. The CDR3 covers 15 residues. Germline assignment: CDR1 SGDLS and CDR2 YYNGEE. CDR3 in DNA: TGTGCCAGCAGCGAAGCGGGAGGCTCCTACAATGAGCAGTTCTTC. Amino acids: CASSEAGGSYNEQFF.

This clone was recorded only once. This chain connects TRBV7-2 to TRBJ2-7; 7 positions agree with TRBD2. Germline V gene sequence: CDR1 SGHTA, CDR2 FQGNSA. The CDR3 is made up of 15 amino acids. With 6 bases clipped from V and 4 bases from J, the junction kept 12 bases outside the gene matches. CDR3 DNA: TGTGCCAGCAGTTCGAGCGGGGATACCTGGTACGAGCAGTACTTC. The encoded protein is CASSSSGDTWYEQYF.

The CDR3 bases are TGTGCCAGCAGTTCGACTAGCGGGGACCCCTACGAGCAGTACTTC. Amino acid sequence: CASSSTSGDPYEQYF. The chain joins TRBV27 to TRBJ2-7; TRBD2 agrees at 11 bases. Germline V gene sequence: CDR1 MNHEY, CDR2 SMNVEV (reference sequence). This CDR3 region has 15 residues. V trimming: 4 bases; J trimming: 2 bases; junction bases outside the gene matches: 4.

The V and J genes are TRBV5-6 and TRBJ2-1; no clear D gene. The CDR3 is made up of 15 amino acids. Per germline, CDR1 SGHDT and CDR2 YYEEEE. Trimming pared 0 bases from V and 5 bases from J, leaving 12 bases between. CDR3 sequence: CASSLGGDANNEQFF. In DNA form, the CDR3 reads TGTGCCAGCAGCTTGGGTGGAGATGCGAACAATGAGCAGTTCTTC.

Here the CDR3 DNA reads TGTGCCAGCAGTACTCTAGCGGCGAGCACAGATACGCAGTATTTT. Amino acid sequence: CASSTLAASTDTQYF. The V and J genes are TRBV6-6 and TRBJ2-3; 7 bases are a match to TRBD2. The CDR3 runs to 15 residues. Germline V gives CDR1 MNHNY, CDR2 SVGAGI (reference sequence). The V and J ends lost 5 bases and 0 bases, in that order; junction bases with no gene match: 5.

The V gene is TRBV19, the J gene TRBJ1-2, with 7 bases that match TRBD1. The V gene's germline CDR1 is LNHDA and CDR2 SQIVND (reference sequence). Unmatched junction bases numbered 15, after V lost 0 bases and J lost 8 bases. The CDR3 has 17 residues. The chain's CDR3 is CASSIDLSSGTVVGYTF. CDR3 coding DNA: TGTGCCAGTAGTATAGATCTCTCTTCCGGGACAGTTGTCGGCTACACCTTC. Looking up the rest from reference TRBV19 and TRBJ1-2 gives the full variable domain: DGGITQSPKYLFRKEGQNVTLSCEQNLNHDAMYWYRQDPGQGLRLIYYSQIVNDFQKGDIAEGYSVSREKKESFPLTVTSAQKNPTAFYLCASSIDLSSGTVVGYTFGSGTRLTVV.

This chain connects TRBV13 to TRBJ1-6, with D possibly matching TRBD1 (6 bases). This CDR3 has 13 residues. The germline gives CDR1 PRHDT, CDR2 FYEKMQ (reference sequence). The V gene lost 6 bases and the J gene lost 5 bases, with 8 bases spanning the gap. The CDR3 spells CASRGGHNSPLHF. CDR3 nucleotides: TGTGCCAGCAGAGGGGGTCATAATTCACCCCTCCACTTT. Together with reference TRBV13 and TRBJ1-6, the CDR3 gives the full variable domain: AAGVIQSPRHLIKEKRETATLKCYPIPRHDTVYWYQQGPGQDPQFLISFYEKMQSDKGSIPDRFSAQQFSDYHSELNMSSLELGDSALYFCASRGGHNSPLHFGNGTRLTVT.

The J gene is TRBJ2-1, the V gene TRBV29-1; no definite D call. From germline, CDR1 is SQVTM and CDR2 ANQGSEA. V shed 7 bases and J shed 0 bases, with 16 bases lying between them. The CDR3 is made up of 15 amino acids. The CDR3 DNA follows: TGCAGCGCCGAAAACATCTTTTCCTCCTACAATGAGCAGTTCTTC. Encoded protein: CSAENIFSSYNEQFF.

The chain couples TRBV19 to TRBJ2-7; D gene ambiguous. CDR1 is LNHDA, CDR2 SQIVND, per germline (reference sequence). Deletions cut 7 bases from V and 1 base from J, with 8 bases between. This CDR3 is built from 12 residues. The CDR3 DNA reads TGTGCCAGTACGGATGAGTCCTACGAGCAGTACTTC. Its protein is CASTDESYEQYF.